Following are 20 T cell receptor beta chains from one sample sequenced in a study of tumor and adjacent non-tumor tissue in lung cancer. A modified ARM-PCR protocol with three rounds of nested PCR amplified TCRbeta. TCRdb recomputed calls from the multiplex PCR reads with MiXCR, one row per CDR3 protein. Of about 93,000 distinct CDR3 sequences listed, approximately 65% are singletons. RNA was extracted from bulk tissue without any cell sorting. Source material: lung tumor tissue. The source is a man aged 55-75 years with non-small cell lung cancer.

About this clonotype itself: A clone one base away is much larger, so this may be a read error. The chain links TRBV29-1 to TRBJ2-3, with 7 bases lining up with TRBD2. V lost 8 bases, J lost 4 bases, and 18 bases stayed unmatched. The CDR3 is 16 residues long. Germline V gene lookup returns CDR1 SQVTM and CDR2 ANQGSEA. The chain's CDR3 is CSFMPGRGRNADTQYF. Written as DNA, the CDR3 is TGCAGCTTTATGCCCGGACGCGGGAGAAATGCAGATACGCAGTATTTT.

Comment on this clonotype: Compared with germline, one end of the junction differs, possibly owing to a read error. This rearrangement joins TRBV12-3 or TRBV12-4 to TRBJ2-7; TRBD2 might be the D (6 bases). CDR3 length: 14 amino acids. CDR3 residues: CASSVSGLNYDQYF. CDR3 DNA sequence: TGTGCCAGCAGCGTTAGCGGTTTAAATTACGACCAGTACTTC.

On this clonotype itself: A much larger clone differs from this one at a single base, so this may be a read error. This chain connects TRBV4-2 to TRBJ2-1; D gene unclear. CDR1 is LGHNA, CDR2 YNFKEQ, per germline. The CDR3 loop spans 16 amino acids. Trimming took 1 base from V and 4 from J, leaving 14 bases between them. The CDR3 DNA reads TGTGCCAGCAGCCAAGGGCCGTGGGGAAAGTACAATGAGCAGTTCTTC. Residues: CASSQGPWGKYNEQFF.

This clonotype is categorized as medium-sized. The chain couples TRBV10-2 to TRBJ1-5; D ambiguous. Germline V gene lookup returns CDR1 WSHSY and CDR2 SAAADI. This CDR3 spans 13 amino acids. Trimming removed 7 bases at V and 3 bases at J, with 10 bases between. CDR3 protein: CASTGNYNQPQHF. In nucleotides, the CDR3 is TGCGCCAGCACTGGGAACTACAATCAGCCCCAGCATTTT.

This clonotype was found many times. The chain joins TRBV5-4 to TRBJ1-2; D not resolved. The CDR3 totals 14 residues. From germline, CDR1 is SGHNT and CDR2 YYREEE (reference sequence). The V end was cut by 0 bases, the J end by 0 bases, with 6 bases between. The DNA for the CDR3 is TGTGCCAGCAGCTTGGTAGCGGCTAACTATGGCTACACCTTC. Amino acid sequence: CASSLVAANYGYTF.

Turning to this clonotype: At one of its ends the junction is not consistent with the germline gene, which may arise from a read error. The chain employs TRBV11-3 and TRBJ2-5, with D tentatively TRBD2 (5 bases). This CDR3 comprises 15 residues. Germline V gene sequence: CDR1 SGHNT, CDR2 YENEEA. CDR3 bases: TGTGCCAGCAACTTAGGGTGGAGGAAACAAGAGACCCAGTACTTC. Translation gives CASNLGWRKQETQYF.

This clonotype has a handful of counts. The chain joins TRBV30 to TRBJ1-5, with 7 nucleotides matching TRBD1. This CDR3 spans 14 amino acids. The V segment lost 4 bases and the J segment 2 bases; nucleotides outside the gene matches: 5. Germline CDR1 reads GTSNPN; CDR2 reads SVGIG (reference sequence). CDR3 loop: CAWTGGRGNQPQHF. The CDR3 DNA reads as TGTGCCTGGACAGGGGGACGCGGCAATCAGCCCCAGCATTTT.

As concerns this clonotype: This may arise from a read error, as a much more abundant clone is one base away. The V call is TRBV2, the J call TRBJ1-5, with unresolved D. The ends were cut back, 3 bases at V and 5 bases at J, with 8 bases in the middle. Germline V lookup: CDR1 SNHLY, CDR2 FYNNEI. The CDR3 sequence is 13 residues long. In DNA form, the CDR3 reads TGTGCCAGCAGTGACGGGGAGGATCAGCCCCAGCATTTT. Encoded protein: CASSDGEDQPQHF.

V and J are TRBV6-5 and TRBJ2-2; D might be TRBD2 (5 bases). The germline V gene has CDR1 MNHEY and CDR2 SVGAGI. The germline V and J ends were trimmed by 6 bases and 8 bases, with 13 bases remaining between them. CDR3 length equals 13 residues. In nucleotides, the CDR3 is TGTGCCAGCAGATCGGGGATCCCGGGGGAGCTGTTTTTT. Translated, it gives CASRSGIPGELFF.

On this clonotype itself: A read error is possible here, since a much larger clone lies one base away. The CDR3 DNA reads as TGCAGTACTAGACGGGACAGCTTCGGTGGCTACACCTTC. Its translation is CSTRRDSFGGYTF. The gene calls are TRBV20-1 and TRBJ1-2, with 7 bases that match TRBD1. The germline V gene encodes CDR1 DFQATT and CDR2 SNEGSKA (reference sequence). This CDR3 contains 13 residues.

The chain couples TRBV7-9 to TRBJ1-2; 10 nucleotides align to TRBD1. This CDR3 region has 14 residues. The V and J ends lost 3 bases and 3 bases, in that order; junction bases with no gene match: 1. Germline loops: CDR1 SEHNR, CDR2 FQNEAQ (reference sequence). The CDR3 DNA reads TGTGCCAGCAGCTTGGACAGGGGGTACTATGGCTACACCTTC. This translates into CASSLDRGYYGYTF.

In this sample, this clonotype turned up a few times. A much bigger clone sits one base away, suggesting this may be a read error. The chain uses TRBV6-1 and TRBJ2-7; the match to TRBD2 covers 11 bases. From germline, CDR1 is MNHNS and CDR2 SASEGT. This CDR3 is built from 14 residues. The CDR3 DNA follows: TGTGCCAGCAAAGGACTAGCGGGTTCCTACAAGCAGTACTTC. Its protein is CASKGLAGSYKQYF.

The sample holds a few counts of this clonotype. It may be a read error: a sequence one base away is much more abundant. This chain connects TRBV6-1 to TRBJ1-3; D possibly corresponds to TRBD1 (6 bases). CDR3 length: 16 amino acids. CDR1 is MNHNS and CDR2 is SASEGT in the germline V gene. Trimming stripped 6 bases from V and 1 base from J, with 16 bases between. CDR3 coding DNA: TGTGCCAGCAGCCAATCAGGGGTGGAATCTGGAAACACCATATATTTT. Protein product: CASSQSGVESGNTIYF.

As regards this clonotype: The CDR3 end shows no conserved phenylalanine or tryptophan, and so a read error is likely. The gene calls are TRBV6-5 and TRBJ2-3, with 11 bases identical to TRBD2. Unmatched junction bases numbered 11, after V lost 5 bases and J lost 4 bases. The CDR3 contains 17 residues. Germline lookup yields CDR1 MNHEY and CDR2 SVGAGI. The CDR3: CASSLKGLAVSADTQYS. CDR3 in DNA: TGTGCCAGCAGTCTCAAGGGACTAGCGGTGAGCGCAGATACGCAGTATTCT.

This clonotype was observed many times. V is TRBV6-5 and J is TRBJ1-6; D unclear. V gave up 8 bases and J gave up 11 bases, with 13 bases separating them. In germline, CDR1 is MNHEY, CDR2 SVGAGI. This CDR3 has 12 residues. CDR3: CASPYPPAPLHF. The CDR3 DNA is TGTGCCAGCCCTTACCCACCTGCACCCCTCCACTTT.

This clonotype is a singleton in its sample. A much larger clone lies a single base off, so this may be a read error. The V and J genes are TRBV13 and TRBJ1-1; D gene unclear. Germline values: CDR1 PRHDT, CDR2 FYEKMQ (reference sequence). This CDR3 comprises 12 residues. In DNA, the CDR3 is TGTGTCAGCAGCCCGGTCTACGCTGAAGCTTTCTTT. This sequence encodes CVSSPVYAEAFF.

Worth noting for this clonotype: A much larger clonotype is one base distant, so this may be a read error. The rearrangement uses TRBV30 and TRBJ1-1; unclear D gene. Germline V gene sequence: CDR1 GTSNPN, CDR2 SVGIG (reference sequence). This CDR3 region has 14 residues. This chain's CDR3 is CAWRVGDWGTEVFF. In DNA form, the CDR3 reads TGTGCCTGGAGGGTAGGCGACTGGGGAACTGAAGTTTTCTTT.

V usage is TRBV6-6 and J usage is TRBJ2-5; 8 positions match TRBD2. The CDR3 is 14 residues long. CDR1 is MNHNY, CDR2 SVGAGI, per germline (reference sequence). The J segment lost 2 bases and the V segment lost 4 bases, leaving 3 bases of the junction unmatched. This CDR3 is CASSSSGGQETQYF. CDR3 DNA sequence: TGTGCCAGCAGTTCCTCGGGGGGGCAAGAGACCCAGTACTTC.

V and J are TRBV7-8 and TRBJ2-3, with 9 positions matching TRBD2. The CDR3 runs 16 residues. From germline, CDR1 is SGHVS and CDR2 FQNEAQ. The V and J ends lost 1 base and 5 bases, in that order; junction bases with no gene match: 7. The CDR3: CASSLVAGGLVDTQYF. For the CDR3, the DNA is TGTGCCAGCAGCTTAGTGGCGGGGGGGCTCGTAGATACGCAGTATTTT.

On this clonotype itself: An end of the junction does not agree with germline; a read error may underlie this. The CDR3 here is CASSRSLMRTETQYF. As DNA, the CDR3 is TGTGCCAGCAGCCGGTCTCTAATGAGGACAGAGACCCAGTACTTC. This chain connects TRBV4-1 to TRBJ2-5; D gene ambiguous. This CDR3 region has 15 residues. Germline CDR1 reads MGHRA; CDR2 reads YSYEKL.